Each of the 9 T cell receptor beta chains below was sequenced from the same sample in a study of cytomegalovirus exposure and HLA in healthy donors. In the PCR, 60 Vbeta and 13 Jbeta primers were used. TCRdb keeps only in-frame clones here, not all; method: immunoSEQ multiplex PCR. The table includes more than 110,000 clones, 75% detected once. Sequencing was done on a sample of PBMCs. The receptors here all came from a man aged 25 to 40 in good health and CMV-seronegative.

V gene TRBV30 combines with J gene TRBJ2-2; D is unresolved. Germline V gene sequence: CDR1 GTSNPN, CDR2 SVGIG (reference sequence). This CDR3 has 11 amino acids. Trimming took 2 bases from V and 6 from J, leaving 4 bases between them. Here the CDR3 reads CAWSYAGELFF. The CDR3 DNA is TGTGCCTGGAGTTATGCCGGGGAGCTGTTTTTT.

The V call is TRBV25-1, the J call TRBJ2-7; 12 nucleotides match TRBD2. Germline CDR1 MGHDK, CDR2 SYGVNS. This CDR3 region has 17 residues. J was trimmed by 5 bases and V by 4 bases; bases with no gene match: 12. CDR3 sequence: CASSAKLAGGISDEQYF. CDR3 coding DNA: TGTGCCAGCAGTGCGAAGCTAGCGGGAGGGATTAGCGACGAGCAGTACTTC.

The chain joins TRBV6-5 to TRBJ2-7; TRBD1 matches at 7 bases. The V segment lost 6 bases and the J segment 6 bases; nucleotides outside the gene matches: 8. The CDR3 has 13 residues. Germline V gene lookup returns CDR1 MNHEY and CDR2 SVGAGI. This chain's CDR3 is CASSSTGFREQYF. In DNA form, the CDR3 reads TGTGCCAGCAGCTCGACAGGGTTTCGCGAGCAGTACTTC.

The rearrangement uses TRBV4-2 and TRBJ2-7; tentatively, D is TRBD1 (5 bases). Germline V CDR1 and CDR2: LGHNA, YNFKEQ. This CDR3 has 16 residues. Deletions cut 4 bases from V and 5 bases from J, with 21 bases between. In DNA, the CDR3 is TGTGCCAGCAGCCTAGCTGTTACAGGAGAAAGGGACGAGCAGTACTTC. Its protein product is CASSLAVTGERDEQYF.

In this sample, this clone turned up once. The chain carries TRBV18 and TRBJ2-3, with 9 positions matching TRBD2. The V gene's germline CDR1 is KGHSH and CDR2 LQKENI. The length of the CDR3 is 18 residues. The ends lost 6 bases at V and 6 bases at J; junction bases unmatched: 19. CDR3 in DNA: TGTGCCAGCTCCACCTACGTGGGGCTAGCGGGGAGATCGGATACGCAGTATTTT. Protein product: CASSTYVGLAGRSDTQYF. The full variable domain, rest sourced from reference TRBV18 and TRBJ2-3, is NAGVMQNPRHLVRRRGQEARLRCSPMKGHSHVYWYRQLPEEGLKFMVYLQKENIIDESGMPKERFSAEFPKEGPSILRIQQVVRGDSAAYFCASSTYVGLAGRSDTQYFGPGTRLTVL.

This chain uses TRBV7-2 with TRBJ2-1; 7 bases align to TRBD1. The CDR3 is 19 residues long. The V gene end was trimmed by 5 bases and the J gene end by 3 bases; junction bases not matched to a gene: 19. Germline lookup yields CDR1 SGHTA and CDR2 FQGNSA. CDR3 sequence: CASSRRLQRPGQSYNEQFF. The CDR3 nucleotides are TGTGCCAGCAGCAGGAGGCTGCAAAGGCCGGGACAGAGCTACAATGAGCAGTTCTTC.

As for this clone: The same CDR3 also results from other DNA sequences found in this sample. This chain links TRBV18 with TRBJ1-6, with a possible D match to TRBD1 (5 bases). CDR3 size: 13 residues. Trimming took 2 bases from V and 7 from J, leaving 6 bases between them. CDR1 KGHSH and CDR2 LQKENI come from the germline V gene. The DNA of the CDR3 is TGTGCCAGCTCACCAGACAGAAATTCACCCCTCCACTTT. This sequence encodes CASSPDRNSPLHF.

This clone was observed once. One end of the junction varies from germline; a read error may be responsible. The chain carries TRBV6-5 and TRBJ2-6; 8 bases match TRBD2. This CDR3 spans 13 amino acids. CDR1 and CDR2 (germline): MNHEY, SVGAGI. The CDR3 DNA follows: TGTGCCAGCAAAGGAGCGGGGGCCAACGGCCTGACTTTC. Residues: CASKGAGANGLTF.

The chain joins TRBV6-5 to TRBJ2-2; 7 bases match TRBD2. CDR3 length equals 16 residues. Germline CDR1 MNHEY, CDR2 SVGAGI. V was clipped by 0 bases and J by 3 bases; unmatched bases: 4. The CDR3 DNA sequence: TGTGCCAGCAGTTACTCAGCGGGATATTACACCGGGGAGCTGTTTTTT. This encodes CASSYSAGYYTGELFF.